This TCR beta chain was observed in a study of cytomegalovirus exposure and HLA in healthy donors. Study overall: T cells numbering about 179 million yielded some 100 million unique TCR beta sequences in an earlier analysis.

Study conclusions and caveats: The number of N-insertions in an Asian-associated ancestry cluster was reportedly below the 666-donor mean in a later analysis.

About this clone itself: Its specificity is not known.

The PCR ran on 60 Vbeta and 13 Jbeta primers. Clones were read by immunoSEQ multiplex PCR, and TCRdb kept only the in-frame ones, dropping some. In all, the sample yields approximately 47,000 clones. Trimming at V came to 0 bases and at J to 3 bases, leaving 3 bases not matched to a gene. CDR1 SGHVS and CDR2 FNYEAQ come from the germline V gene. The CDR3 has 15 amino acids. Sequencing was carried out using PBMCs. The TCR was taken from a male donor in good health and CMV-seronegative. The J gene is TRBJ2-7, the V gene TRBV7-6, with 9 bases that match TRBD1. CDR3 protein: CASSLAGQGNYEQYF. CDR3 in DNA: TGTGCCAGCAGCTTAGCGGGACAGGGAAACTACGAGCAGTACTTC.